This TCR beta chain was recorded in a study of T cell changes during pregnancy in multiple sclerosis. This CDR3 has 15 residues. Germline CDR1 SEHNR, CDR2 FQNEAQ (reference sequence). The V and J ends lost 1 base and 1 base respectively, with 10 bases between them. Data came from immunoSEQ multiplex PCR; TCRdb stores just in-frame clones and leaves some out. Among some 110,000 clones listed, roughly nine tenths were seen once. The V gene is TRBV7-9, the J gene TRBJ1-1; TRBD1 might be the D (5 bases). This specimen consisted of peripheral blood, obtained in the third trimester of pregnancy. The TCR comes from a female donor with multiple sclerosis, enrolled in a pregnancy study. The CDR3 reads CASSLDGRANTEAFF. CDR3 DNA: TGTGCCAGCAGCTTAGACGGCAGGGCGAACACTGAAGCTTTCTTT.